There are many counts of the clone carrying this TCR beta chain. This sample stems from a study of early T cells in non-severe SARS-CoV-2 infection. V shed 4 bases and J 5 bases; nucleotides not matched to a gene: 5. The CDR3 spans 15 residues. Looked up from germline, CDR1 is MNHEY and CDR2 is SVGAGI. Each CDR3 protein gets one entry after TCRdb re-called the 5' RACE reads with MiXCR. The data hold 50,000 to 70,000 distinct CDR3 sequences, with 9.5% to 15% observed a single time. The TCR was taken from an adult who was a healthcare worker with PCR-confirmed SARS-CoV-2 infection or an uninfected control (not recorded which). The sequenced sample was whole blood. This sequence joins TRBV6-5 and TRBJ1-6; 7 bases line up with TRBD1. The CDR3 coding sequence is TGTGCCAGCAGTTTGGGACAGCCTGATAATTCACCCCTCCACTTT. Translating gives CASSLGQPDNSPLHF.